This T cell receptor (beta chain) was found in a study of cytomegalovirus exposure and HLA in healthy donors. Turning to the study itself: There were 117 million unique TCR beta sequences, drawn from around 180 million T cells, in an earlier analysis.

This CDR3 has 16 amino acids. Germline loops: CDR1 KGHSH, CDR2 LQKENI. Trimming removed 2 bases from V and 0 bases from J, with 11 bases in between. The PCR had 60 Vbeta and 13 Jbeta primers. Sequencing used immunoSEQ multiplex PCR; TCRdb keeps in-frame clones, though not all of them. This table holds over 65,000 clones, about 80% found once. This TCR came from a woman between 40 and 55 years old in good health and CMV-seronegative. The chain recombines TRBV18 with TRBJ1-3; TRBD1 might be the D (5 bases). Sequencing was done on a sample of PBMCs. The CDR3 spells CASSPGGVNSGNTIYF. CDR3 in DNA: TGTGCCAGCTCACCAGGAGGGGTTAACTCTGGAAACACCATATATTTT. The whole variable domain, filled in from reference TRBV18 and TRBJ1-3, reads NAGVMQNPRHLVRRRGQEARLRCSPMKGHSHVYWYRQLPEEGLKFMVYLQKENIIDESGMPKERFSAEFPKEGPSILRIQQVVRGDSAAYFCASSPGGVNSGNTIYFGEGSWLTVV.